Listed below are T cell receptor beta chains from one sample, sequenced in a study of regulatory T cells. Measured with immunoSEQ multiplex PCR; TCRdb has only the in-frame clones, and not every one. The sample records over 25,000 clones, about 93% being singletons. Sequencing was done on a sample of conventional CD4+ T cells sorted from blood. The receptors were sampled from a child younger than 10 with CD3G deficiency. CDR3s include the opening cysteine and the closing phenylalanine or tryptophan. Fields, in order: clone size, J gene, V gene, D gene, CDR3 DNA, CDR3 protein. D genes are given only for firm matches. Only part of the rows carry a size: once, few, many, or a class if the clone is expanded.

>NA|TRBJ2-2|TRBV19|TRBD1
TGTGCCAGTAGTACCCGACAGGGGGCAAGCACCGGGGAGCTGTTTTTT
CASSTRQGASTGELFF
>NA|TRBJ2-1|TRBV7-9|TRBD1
TGTGCCAGCAGCCCCCGACAGGGTCTCGGGTCCTACAATGAGCAGTTCTTC
CASSPRQGLGSYNEQFF
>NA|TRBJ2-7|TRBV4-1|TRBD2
TGCGCCAGCAGCCACATCCTAGCGGGGCAGTACTTC
CASSHILAGQYF
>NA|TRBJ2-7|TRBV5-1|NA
TGCGCCAGCAGCCCAGGACTAACCTACGAGCAGTACTTC
CASSPGLTYEQYF
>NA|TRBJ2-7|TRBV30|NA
TGTGCCTGGTCTAAAGGAACGAGGTCCTACGAGCAGTACTTC
CAWSKGTRSYEQYF
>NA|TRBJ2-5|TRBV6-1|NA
TGTGCCAGCTCGCCTATCCAAGAGACCCAGTACTTC
CASSPIQETQYF
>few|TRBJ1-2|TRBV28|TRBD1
TGTGCCAGCAGTCGCGGACAGGGGACGGTGTATGGCTACACCTTC
CASSRGQGTVYGYTF
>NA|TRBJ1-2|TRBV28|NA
TGTGCCAGCAGTTACGACAGGAGAGATGGCTACACCTTC
CASSYDRRDGYTF
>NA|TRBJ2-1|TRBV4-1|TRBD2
TGCGCCAGCAGCAGGAGGTACAGCGGGAGTAATGAGCAGTTCTTC
CASSRRYSGSNEQFF
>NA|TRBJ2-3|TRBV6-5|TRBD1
TGTGCCAGCAGTTACCGGGACAGGGGCACAGATACGCAGTATTTT
CASSYRDRGTDTQYF
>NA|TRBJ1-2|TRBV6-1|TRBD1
TGTGCCAGCAGTGAAAGGTCGGACAGGGGCTATGGCTACACCTTC
CASSERSDRGYGYTF
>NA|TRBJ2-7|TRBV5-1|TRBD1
TGCGCCAGCAGCTTGGGAGGACAGGTTTACGAGCAGTACTTC
CASSLGGQVYEQYF
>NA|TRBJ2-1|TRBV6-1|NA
TGTGCCAGCAGTGAAAGGCGGCGAAGTGTTTTCTACAATGAGCAGTTCTTC
CASSERRRSVFYNEQFF
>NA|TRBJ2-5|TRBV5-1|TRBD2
TGCGCCAGCAGCCCAGGCCTTGTCCCTAGCGGGAGTATGCAGACCCAGTACTTC
CASSPGLVPSGSMQTQYF
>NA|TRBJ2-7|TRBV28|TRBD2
TGTGCCAGCAACGGCGGACTAGCGGGAGAAGCGCAGTACTTC
CASNGGLAGEAQYF
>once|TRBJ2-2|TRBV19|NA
TGTGCCAGTAGTACGGCTAGGGGCACCGGGGAGCTGTTTTTT
CASSTARGTGELFF
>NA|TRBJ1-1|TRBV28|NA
TGTGCCAGCAGTTTTGGAAGGCCCTTGAACACTGAAGCTTTCTTT
CASSFGRPLNTEAFF
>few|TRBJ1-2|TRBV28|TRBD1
TGTGCCAGCAGTCTTACAGGGGGCGTCTATGGCTACACCTTC
CASSLTGGVYGYTF
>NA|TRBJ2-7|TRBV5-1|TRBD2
TGCGCCAGCAGCCCCAGTACTAGCGGAGCCGTCTACGAGCAGTACTTC
CASSPSTSGAVYEQYF
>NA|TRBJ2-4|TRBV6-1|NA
TGTGCCAGCAGTGGGGGCCGCGACATAGCCAAAAACATTCAGTACTTC
CASSGGRDIAKNIQYF
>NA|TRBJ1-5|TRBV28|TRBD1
TGTGCCAGCAGTCCTCCGGGAGGGGGCACATCTAGCAATCAGCCCCAGCATTTT
CASSPPGGGTSSNQPQHF
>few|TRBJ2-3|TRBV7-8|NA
TGTGCCAGCAGCCCAAAGCAGGGTTGGGGGTGGGATACGCAGTATTTT
CASSPKQGWGWDTQYF
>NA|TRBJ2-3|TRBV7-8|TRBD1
TGTGCCAGCAGCTTATACAGGGGTTGGGATACGCAGTATTTT
CASSLYRGWDTQYF
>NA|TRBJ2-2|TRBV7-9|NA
TGTGCCAGCAGCCCCCTGTCCGGAAGACCAAACACCGGGGAGCTGTTTTTT
CASSPLSGRPNTGELFF
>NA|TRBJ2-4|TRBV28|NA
TGTGCCAGCAGTCCCAGGGCGGGGATTCGGGCCAAAAACATTCAGTACTTC
CASSPRAGIRAKNIQYF
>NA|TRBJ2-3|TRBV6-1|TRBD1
TGTGCCAGCCAGGACAGGGGCACAGATACGCAGTATTTT
CASQDRGTDTQYF
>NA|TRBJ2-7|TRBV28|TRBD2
TGTGCCAGCAGTTCTCCGGGACTAGCGCGGCACGAGCAGTACTTC
CASSSPGLARHEQYF
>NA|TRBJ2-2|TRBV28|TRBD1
TGTGCCAGCAGTTTAAGAGGGGGCGGCCCCGGGGAGCTGTTTTTT
CASSLRGGGPGELFF
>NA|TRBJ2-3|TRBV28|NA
TGTGCCAGCAGTTTAACTGTTAGGGGTCCAGATACGCAGTATTTT
CASSLTVRGPDTQYF
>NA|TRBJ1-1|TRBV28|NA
TGTGCCAGCAGTTCGGTGAGCTTGAGGACTGAAGCTTTCTTT
CASSSVSLRTEAFF
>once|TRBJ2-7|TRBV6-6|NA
TGTGCCACCCAGGACAGATCCTACGAGCAGTACTTC
CATQDRSYEQYF
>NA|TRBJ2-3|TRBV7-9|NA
TGTGCCAGCAGCTCCCGTGGGAGCTTCGCGCAGTATTTT
CASSSRGSFAQYF
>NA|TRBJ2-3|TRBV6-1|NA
TGTGCCAGCAAAGGGGTTTGGAGCACAGATACGCAGTATTTT
CASKGVWSTDTQYF
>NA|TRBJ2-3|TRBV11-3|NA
TGTGCCCTCGGCAATGGCACAGATACGCAGTATTTT
CALGNGTDTQYF
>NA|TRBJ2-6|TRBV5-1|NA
TGCGCCAGCAGCTTTGGGCAGCTTGGGGCCAACGTCCTGACTTTC
CASSFGQLGANVLTF
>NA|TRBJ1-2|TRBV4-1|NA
TGCGCCAGCAGCCAAGTAGTTTCGGGGACGGGCTACACCTTC
CASSQVVSGTGYTF
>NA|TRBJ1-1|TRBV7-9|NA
TGTGCCAGCAGCTTAGGAGGTTTCGGGACTGAAGCTTTCTTT
CASSLGGFGTEAFF
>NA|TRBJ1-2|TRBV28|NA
TGTGCCAGCACCCGGGGGAACTATGGCTACACCTTC
CASTRGNYGYTF
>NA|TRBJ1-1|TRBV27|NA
TGTGCCAGCAGTCCGCCCGGGGGGCCGCAAAACTTT
CASSPPGGPQNF
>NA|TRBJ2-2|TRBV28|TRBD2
TGTGCCAGCAGTCCCGGGACTAGGAACACCGGGGAGCTGTTTTTT
CASSPGTRNTGELFF
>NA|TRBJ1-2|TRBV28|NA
TGTGCCAGCAGTCCCCGAGGGCCCTATGGCTACACCTTC
CASSPRGPYGYTF
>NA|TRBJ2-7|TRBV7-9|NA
TGTGCCAGCAGCTTATTTAGTGGCGAGCAGTACTTC
CASSLFSGEQYF
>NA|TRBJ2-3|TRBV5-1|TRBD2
TGCGCCAGCAGCTTGGGTAGCGGGGCAGATACGCAGTATTTT
CASSLGSGADTQYF
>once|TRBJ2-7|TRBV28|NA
TGTGCCAGCAGTTTAAAGGGAAGGGGACCCTACGAGCAGTACTTC
CASSLKGRGPYEQYF
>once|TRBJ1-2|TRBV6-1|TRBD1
TGTGCCAGCAGTGCGGGACAGATAGGCTATGGCTACACCTTC
CASSAGQIGYGYTF